This T cell receptor (beta chain) is drawn from a study of CD8 T cells in Susac syndrome. The RNA, roughly 0.45 to 1 ug, was put through reverse transcription using random hexamers. A single record per CDR3 protein comes from TCRdb applying MiXCR to the immunoSEQ multiplex PCR reads. The data show a few hundred thousand distinct CDR3 sequences, 92% seen once. This CDR3 region has 14 residues. The germline gives CDR1 DFQATT, CDR2 SNEGSKA (reference sequence). With V trimmed by 2 bases and J by 11 bases, 10 bases remained unmatched. CD8+ and CD4+ T cells taken from blood had their TCR beta sequenced. The multiple sclerosis control cohort comprised treatment-naive individuals presenting with stable or active relapsing-remitting disease. Negative isolation yielded the CD8+ and CD4+ T cells, while FACS enriched the TEMRA cells.

Sequenced input: CD8+ T cells from PBMCs. V usage is TRBV20-1 and J usage is TRBJ1-1; TRBD1 aligns across 11 bases. This receptor was obtained from a human donor with multiple sclerosis. CDR3: CSARFDNRDRGAFF. CDR3 in DNA: TGCAGTGCTAGATTTGATAACCGGGACAGGGGGGCTTTCTTT.